These 25 T cell receptor beta chains share one sample of origin, sequenced in a study of molecular identifiers for immune sequencing clone quantification. MiXCR, run by TCRdb on the PCR reads, gives a single entry per CDR3 protein. The profile covers 350,000 or so distinct CDR3 sequences, with roughly 23% appearing a single time and approximately 0.84% taken by the ten largest. The sequenced sample was naive CD8+ T cells from blood, with Jurkat cell RNA spiked in. The subset was: FACS-sorted CD8+CD4-CCR7+CD45RA+ naive T cells. The receptors were gathered from a human donor in good health. Some libraries in this study had Jurkat cell RNA spiked in.

This clonotype was recorded a few times. The CDR3 protein is CASSLWGTDTQYF. As DNA, the CDR3 is TGTGCCAGCAGCTTGTGGGGTACAGATACGCAGTATTTT. V usage is TRBV5-6 and J usage is TRBJ2-3; D remains unclear. Trimming removed 1 base from V and 3 bases from J, with 6 bases in between. Germline CDR1 is SGHDT and CDR2 is YYEEEE. The CDR3 is 13 residues long.

This clonotype was seen at least ten times. The chain has TRBV5-1 and TRBJ2-3; a possible D gene is TRBD1 (6 bases). The CDR3 runs to 13 residues. Germline-derived CDR1 and CDR2 are SGHRS and YFSETQ. Deletions cut 5 bases from V and 10 bases from J, with 17 bases between. The CDR3 is CASSHGWGQSQYF. The DNA of the CDR3 is TGCGCCAGCAGTCATGGCTGGGGGCAATCGCAGTATTTT.

This sequence joins TRBV27 and TRBJ2-1; 11 nucleotides align to TRBD2. The V and J ends lost 2 bases and 10 bases, in that order; junction bases with no gene match: 7. The V gene's germline CDR1 is MNHEY and CDR2 SMNVEV (reference sequence). This CDR3 has 15 residues. CDR3 loop: CASSLVLSSGREQFF. The CDR3 nucleotides read TGTGCCAGCAGTTTAGTTTTGTCTAGCGGGAGGGAGCAGTTCTTC.

The V call is TRBV11-1, the J call TRBJ2-2, with 7 bases fitting TRBD1. The CDR3 contains 17 residues. Trimming took 6 bases from V and 1 from J; bases not matched to a gene: 11. Germline lookup yields CDR1 SGHAT and CDR2 FQDESV (reference sequence). CDR3 in amino acids: CASSLQGDNLNTGELFF. In DNA form, the CDR3 reads TGTGCCAGCAGTCTGCAGGGGGACAACTTGAACACCGGGGAGCTGTTTTTT.

The V gene is TRBV9, the J gene TRBJ2-7, with 10 bases lining up with TRBD2. Unmatched junction bases numbered 3, after V lost 1 base and J lost 2 bases. CDR1 and CDR2 (germline): SGDLS, YYNGEE. The CDR3 is 15 residues long. The CDR3 loop reads CASSVTAGGAYEQYF. CDR3 coding DNA: TGTGCCAGCAGCGTAACAGCGGGGGGGGCCTACGAGCAGTACTTC.

Of note for this clonotype: Possible read error: a much larger clone is one base away. This sequence joins TRBV5-1 and TRBJ1-3, with TRBD1 matching over 7 bases. Germline V CDR1 and CDR2: SGHRS, YFSETQ. The CDR3 has 17 amino acids. This chain's CDR3 is CASRLTWDRKSGNTIYF. In DNA form, the CDR3 reads TGCGCCAGCCGCTTAACCTGGGACAGAAAGTCTGGAAACACCATATATTTT.

This chain connects TRBV27 to TRBJ2-7, with D hard to call. Trimming removed 1 base from V and 5 bases from J, with 9 bases in between. This CDR3 is built from 13 residues. CDR1 is MNHEY and CDR2 is SMNVEV in the germline V gene (reference sequence). Written as DNA, the CDR3 is TGTGCCAGCAGTTTATTTGGTATGGACGAGCAGTACTTC. Translating gives CASSLFGMDEQYF.

This clonotype was counted between two and nine times. The CDR3 bases are TGTGCCAGCAGCTTAGCTCCAGGAGAGATCACAGATACGCAGTATTTT. It translates to CASSLAPGEITDTQYF. The chain combines TRBV7-9 with TRBJ2-3; D gene ambiguous. This CDR3 region has 16 residues. V was pared by 0 bases and J by 2 bases, with 12 bases between. CDR1 is SEHNR and CDR2 is FQNEAQ in the germline V gene (reference sequence).

This clonotype was seen at least ten times. The chain links TRBV27 to TRBJ2-3; no clear D gene. The CDR3 spans 12 residues. Trimming left V 5 bases short and J 2 bases short, with 5 bases between. CDR1 MNHEY and CDR2 SMNVEV come from the germline V gene (reference sequence). CDR3 in DNA: TGTGCCAGCAGTAACCCCACAGATACGCAGTATTTT. Translating it yields CASSNPTDTQYF.

V gene TRBV27 combines with J gene TRBJ2-7, with no clear D. This CDR3 region has 14 residues. CDR1 is MNHEY and CDR2 is SMNVEV in the germline V gene (reference sequence). Trimming took off 5 bases at V and 6 bases at J, with 17 bases between the two ends. CDR3 sequence reads: CASSRDPGISEQYF. The CDR3 DNA follows: TGTGCCAGCAGTCGTGACCCCGGAATAAGCGAGCAGTACTTC.

As for this clonotype: The final CDR3 position lacks the conserved phenylalanine or tryptophan, pointing to a likely read error. This chain connects TRBV7-3 to TRBJ2-3; D ambiguous. The CDR3 is 16 amino acids. Germline loops: CDR1 SGHTA, CDR2 FQGTGA. V was shortened by 1 base and J by 1 base, with 12 bases between the two germline ends. The CDR3 here is CASSLMGWLGTDTQYS. The DNA of the CDR3 is TGTGCCAGCAGCTTAATGGGTTGGCTAGGCACAGATACGCAGTATTCT.

A word on this clonotype: The conserved closing phenylalanine or tryptophan is absent in this CDR3, likely reflecting a read error. The chain combines TRBV20-1 with TRBJ2-3; TRBD2 agrees at 8 bases. Looked up from germline, CDR1 is DFQATT and CDR2 is SNEGSKA (reference sequence). The CDR3 extends over 16 amino acids. The V segment lost 0 bases and the J segment 7 bases; nucleotides outside the gene matches: 12. This CDR3 reads CSARDRSLAGLNTQYL. The CDR3 coding sequence is TGCAGTGCTAGAGATAGAAGTCTAGCGGGTCTAAATACGCAGTATCTT.

This clonotype was recorded at least ten times. The rearrangement links TRBV6-2 or TRBV6-3 to TRBJ2-1; no clear D. Germline CDR1 MNHEY, CDR2 SVGEGT. V dropped 4 bases and J dropped 5 bases, with 9 bases sitting between them. This CDR3 is built from 13 residues. The CDR3 region has the DNA TGTGCCAGCAGTTTTGGATTCAACAATGAGCAGTTCTTC. It is translated as CASSFGFNNEQFF.

The chain couples TRBV20-1 to TRBJ1-2; 8 positions match TRBD1. The CDR3 sequence is 15 residues long. The V gene's germline CDR1 is DFQATT and CDR2 SNEGSKA (reference sequence). With 0 bases clipped from V and 4 bases from J, the junction kept 7 bases outside the gene matches. CDR3 protein: CSAREDRVRSYGYTF. The CDR3 region has the DNA TGCAGTGCTAGAGAGGACAGGGTTAGGTCCTATGGCTACACCTTC.

This clonotype was seen many times. The chain carries TRBV5-1 and TRBJ2-5; 15 bases fit TRBD2. The CDR3 loop spans 20 amino acids. CDR1 SGHRS and CDR2 YFSETQ come from the germline V gene. V shed 0 bases and J 1 base; nucleotides not matched to a gene: 10. DNA for the CDR3: TGCGCCAGCAGCTTGGTGGGACTAGCGGGAGGCCACGGGGTCCAAGAGACCCAGTACTTC. This sequence encodes CASSLVGLAGGHGVQETQYF.

About this clonotype itself: One base away lies a much larger clone, so this may be a sequencing read error. This rearrangement joins TRBV13 to TRBJ1-2, with D uncertain. The germline V gene encodes CDR1 PRHDT and CDR2 FYEKMQ (reference sequence). V gave up 0 bases and J gave up 3 bases, with 17 bases separating them. CDR3 length: 17 amino acids. CDR3 sequence (DNA): TGTGCCAGCAGCTTAGGTATCCCCGACGTGATGGACTATGGCTACACCTTC. Protein product: CASSLGIPDVMDYGYTF.

Many counts were recorded for this clonotype. This chain links TRBV5-4 with TRBJ1-6; D not resolved. Germline lookup yields CDR1 SGHNT and CDR2 YYREEE (reference sequence). The length of the CDR3 is 18 residues. V gave up 2 bases and J gave up 6 bases, with 21 bases separating them. The CDR3 DNA is TGTGCCAGCAGCTTAGCCCCAGGACGGACCTCACTTAATTCACCCCTCCACTTT. Translation: CASSLAPGRTSLNSPLHF.

To note about this clonotype: A much larger clonotype is one base distant, so this may be a read error. The chain has TRBV4-2 and TRBJ2-7; tentative D call: TRBD2 (6 bases). The CDR3 consists of 16 residues. Germline CDR1 is LGHNA and CDR2 is YNFKEQ. The CDR3, as DNA: TGTGCCAGCAGCCAAGAGGAAGTAGCGGATCCCTACGGGCAGTACTTC. It encodes CASSQEEVADPYGQYF.

This clonotype was detected ten times or more. CDR3 in amino acids: CASSIEGEPATDTQYF. DNA for the CDR3: TGTGCCAGCAGCATCGAAGGGGAGCCAGCCACAGATACGCAGTATTTT. The chain uses TRBV7-9 and TRBJ2-3; possibly TRBD1 or TRBD2 for D (5 bases each). V was trimmed by 5 bases and J by 2 bases, leaving 17 bases between them. In germline, CDR1 is SEHNR, CDR2 FQNEAQ (reference sequence). The CDR3 totals 16 residues.

This clonotype occurred many times. The rearrangement uses TRBV4-3 and TRBJ1-2; D gene ambiguous. Germline V gene sequence: CDR1 LGHNA, CDR2 YSLEER. The CDR3 contains 12 residues. V was trimmed by 3 bases and J by 3 bases, leaving 5 bases between them. The chain's CDR3 is CASSHDYYGYTF. The CDR3 bases are TGCGCCAGCAGCCATGACTACTATGGCTACACCTTC.

This clonotype was seen repeatedly, ten times or more. The chain has TRBV5-6 and TRBJ1-4; 8 bases fit TRBD1. Germline V gives CDR1 SGHDT, CDR2 YYEEEE. The V and J ends lost 3 bases and 9 bases, in that order; junction bases with no gene match: 16. This CDR3 is 17 amino acids long. The CDR3 DNA is TGTGCCAGCAGCTACGATTTCTCGGACAGGGACCAGAAAAAACTGTTTTTT. It yields the protein CASSYDFSDRDQKKLFF.

This clonotype was recorded a few times. The J gene is TRBJ2-7, the V gene TRBV3-1; unclear D gene. Germline assignment: CDR1 LGHDT and CDR2 YNNKEL (reference sequence). The CDR3 totals 14 residues. Deletions cut 8 bases from V and 7 bases from J, with 21 bases between. The DNA for the CDR3 is TGTGCCAGCGGCCCGACCCATACTTCGTTGGAGCAGTACTTC. Amino acid sequence: CASGPTHTSLEQYF.

The V gene is TRBV3-1, the J gene TRBJ2-1; D gene ambiguous. The CDR3 is 15 residues long. Trimming shortened V by 1 base and J by 3 bases, and 10 bases separated the two germline ends. Germline loops: CDR1 LGHDT, CDR2 YNNKEL (reference sequence). CDR3 region: CASSQVRPSYNEQFF. CDR3 DNA: TGTGCCAGCAGCCAAGTTCGCCCAAGCTACAATGAGCAGTTCTTC.

As for this clonotype: A much larger clone differs from this one at a single base, so this may be a read error. The J gene is TRBJ1-2, the V gene TRBV5-3; D gene ambiguous. TRBV5-3 is reported as an ORF; its role is uncertain. The CDR3 sequence is 11 residues long. Trimming took 10 bases from V and 4 from J, leaving 11 bases between them. The CDR3 DNA reads as TGTGCCGGCAGCTTTGGCTATGGCTACACCTTC. This gives the protein CAGSFGYGYTF.

Comments on this clonotype: A much larger clonotype is one base distant, so this may be a read error. This chain joins TRBV6-6 and TRBJ2-1, with D perhaps being TRBD1 or TRBD2 (6 bases each). Germline assignment: CDR1 MNHNY and CDR2 SVGAGI (reference sequence). This CDR3 comprises 15 residues. CDR3 nucleotide sequence: TGTGCCGGCAGTCTGGGAGGCAGGGGATACAATGAGCAGTTCTTC. Protein: CAGSLGGRGYNEQFF.